This TCR beta chain emerged from a study of T cells after yellow fever vaccination. Overall study findings and caveats: Weaker, the secondary response had a peak occurring faster, on day 5 versus 15.

This clonotype was seen at least ten times. Its antigen is not identified. UMIs and a universal primer site were added when TCR cDNA was made by 5'RACE template switching. In TCRdb, the 5' RACE reads were re-called with MiXCR into one record per CDR3 protein. The table lists 30,000 or so distinct CDR3 sequences, around 4.8% of them singletons. The V and J ends lost 0 bases and 4 bases, in that order; junction bases with no gene match: 7. Looked up from germline, CDR1 is SGHTA and CDR2 is FQGTGA. This CDR3 contains 16 residues. The starting material was CD8+ T cells sorted from PBMCs, obtained 5 days after the yellow fever booster vaccination. This clonotype was obtained from a man aged 30 to 45 who received the YFV17D yellow fever vaccine. V is TRBV7-3 and J is TRBJ2-3; 7 bases map to TRBD1. As DNA, the CDR3 is TGTGCCAGCAGCTTAACCCGACAGGGTTGGGCAGATACGCAGTATTTT. It specifies CASSLTRQGWADTQYF.